The 5 T cell receptor beta chains presented below share a single source sample, sequenced in a study of blood T cell repertoires in COVID-19. Some clones are missing from TCRdb's copy, which holds only in-frame ones; the method was immunoSEQ multiplex PCR. The sample holds 120,000 to 150,000 clones, about 90% seen once. What was sequenced was peripheral blood. The receptors originated from an elderly man with acute or convalescent COVID-19.

The chain carries TRBV28 and TRBJ2-7, with D perhaps TRBD2 (6 bases). Trimming shortened V by 6 bases and J by 3 bases, and 18 bases separated the two germline ends. The CDR3 spans 15 residues. Germline CDR1 is MDHEN and CDR2 is SYDVKM. The CDR3: CASRGEGSGHYEQYF. The CDR3 DNA is TGTGCCAGCAGGGGTGAGGGTAGCGGACACTACGAGCAGTACTTC.

V and J are TRBV5-1 and TRBJ1-5; perhaps TRBD1 as D (5 bases). This CDR3 has 15 residues. From germline, CDR1 is SGHRS and CDR2 YFSETQ. The ends were cut back, 1 base at V and 1 base at J, with 9 bases in the middle. As DNA, the CDR3 is TGCGCCAGCAGCTTGACGGGGGTAAGCAATCAGCCCCAGCATTTT. It yields the protein CASSLTGVSNQPQHF.

The chain joins TRBV19 to TRBJ1-2, with TRBD1 matching 10 bases. The CDR3 is 17 residues long. The V gene end was trimmed by 2 bases and the J gene end by 6 bases; junction bases not matched to a gene: 12. Germline V CDR1 and CDR2: LNHDA, SQIVND (reference sequence). Here the CDR3 DNA reads TGTGCCAGTAGTATATATTTGGGGACAGGGGAGATGCATGGCTACACCTTC. Translated, it gives CASSIYLGTGEMHGYTF.

This clone turned up a few times. V gene TRBV11-3 combines with J gene TRBJ2-7; the match to TRBD1 covers 11 bases. This CDR3 contains 12 residues. Trimming took 8 bases from V and 6 from J; bases not matched to a gene: 3. Germline V gene sequence: CDR1 SGHNT, CDR2 YENEEA. The CDR3, as DNA: TGTGCCAGCGGGACAGGGGGAGCCGAGCAGTACTTC. Translated: CASGTGGAEQYF.

This rearrangement joins TRBV7-2 to TRBJ1-2; D unresolved. This CDR3 has 14 residues. Germline V CDR1 and CDR2: SGHTA, FQGNSA. Between the trimmed V and J ends, which lost 3 bases and 0 bases, there was a span of 8 bases. CDR3 DNA sequence: TGTGCCAGCAGCTTTCCCCCCGCTAACTATGGCTACACCTTC. It specifies CASSFPPANYGYTF.